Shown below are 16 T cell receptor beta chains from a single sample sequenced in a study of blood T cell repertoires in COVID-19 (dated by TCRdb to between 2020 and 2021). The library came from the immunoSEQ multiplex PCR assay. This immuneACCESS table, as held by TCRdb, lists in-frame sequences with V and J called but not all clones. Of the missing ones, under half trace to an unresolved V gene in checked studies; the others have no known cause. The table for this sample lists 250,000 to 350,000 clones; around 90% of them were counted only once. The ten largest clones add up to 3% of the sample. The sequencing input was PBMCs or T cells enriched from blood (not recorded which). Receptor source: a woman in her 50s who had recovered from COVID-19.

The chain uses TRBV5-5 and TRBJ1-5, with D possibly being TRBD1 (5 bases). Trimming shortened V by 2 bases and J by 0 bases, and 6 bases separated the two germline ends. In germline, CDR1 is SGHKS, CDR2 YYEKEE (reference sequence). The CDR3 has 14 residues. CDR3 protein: CASSLQVSNQPQHF. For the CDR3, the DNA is TGTGCCAGCAGCTTACAGGTTAGCAATCAGCCCCAGCATTTT. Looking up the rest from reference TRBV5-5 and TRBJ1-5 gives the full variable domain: DAGVTQSPTHLIKTRGQQVTLRCSPISGHKSVSWYQQVLGQGPQFIFQYYEKEERGRGNFPDRFSARQFPNYSSELNVNALLLGDSALYLCASSLQVSNQPQHFGDGTRLSIL.

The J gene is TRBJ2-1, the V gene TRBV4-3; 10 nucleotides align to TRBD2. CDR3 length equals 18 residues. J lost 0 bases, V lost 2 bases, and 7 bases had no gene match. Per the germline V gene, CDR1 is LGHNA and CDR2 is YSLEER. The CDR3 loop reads CASSQQKREGDSYNEQFF. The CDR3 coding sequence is TGCGCCAGCAGCCAACAAAAGCGGGAGGGAGACTCCTACAATGAGCAGTTCTTC.

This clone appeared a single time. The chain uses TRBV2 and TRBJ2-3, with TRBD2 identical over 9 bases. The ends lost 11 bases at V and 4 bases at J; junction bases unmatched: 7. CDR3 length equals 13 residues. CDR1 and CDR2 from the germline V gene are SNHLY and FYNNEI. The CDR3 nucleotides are TGTGCCGGAACCGGGACTAGCCCAGATACGCAGTATTTT. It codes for CAGTGTSPDTQYF. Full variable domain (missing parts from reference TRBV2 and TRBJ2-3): EPEVTQTPSHQVTQMGQEVILRCVPISNHLYFYWYRQILGQKVEFLVSFYNNEISEKSEIFDDQFSVERPDGSNFTLKIRSTKLEDSAMYFCAGTGTSPDTQYFGPGTRLTVL.

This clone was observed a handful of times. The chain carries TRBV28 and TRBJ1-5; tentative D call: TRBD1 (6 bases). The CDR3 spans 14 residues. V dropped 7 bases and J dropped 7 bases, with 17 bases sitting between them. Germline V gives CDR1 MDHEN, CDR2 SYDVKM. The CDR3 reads CASTLVGAYQPQHF. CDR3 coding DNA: TGTGCCAGCACCCTGGTGGGGGCGTACCAGCCCCAGCATTTT.

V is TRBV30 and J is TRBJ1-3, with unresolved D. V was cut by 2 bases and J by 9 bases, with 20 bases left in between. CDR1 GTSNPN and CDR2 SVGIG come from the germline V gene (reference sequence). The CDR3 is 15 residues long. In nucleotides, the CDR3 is TGTGCCTGGAGTACCGTGACAAGTGGATTTTCCACCATATATTTT. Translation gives CAWSTVTSGFSTIYF.

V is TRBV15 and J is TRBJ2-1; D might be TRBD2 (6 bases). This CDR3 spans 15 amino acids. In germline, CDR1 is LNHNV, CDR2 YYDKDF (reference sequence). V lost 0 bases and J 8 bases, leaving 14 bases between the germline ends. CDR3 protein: CATSRDSGPLYEQFF. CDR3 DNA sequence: TGTGCCACCAGCAGAGATAGCGGACCATTATATGAGCAGTTCTTC.

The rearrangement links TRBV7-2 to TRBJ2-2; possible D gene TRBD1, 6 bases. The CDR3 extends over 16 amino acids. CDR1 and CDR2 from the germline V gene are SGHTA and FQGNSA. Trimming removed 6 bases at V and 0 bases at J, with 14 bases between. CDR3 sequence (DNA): TGTGCCAGCAGGTTTTTTCCAGGGGCGAACACCGGGGAGCTGTTTTTT. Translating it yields CASRFFPGANTGELFF.

This chain's CDR3 is CASRDLAGTLFTDTQYF. Written as DNA, the CDR3 is TGCGCCAGCAGGGATCTAGCGGGGACCCTTTTCACAGATACGCAGTATTTT. The chain employs TRBV5-1 and TRBJ2-3; 9 bases match TRBD2. V was clipped by 5 bases and J by 2 bases; unmatched bases: 12. The CDR3 is made up of 17 amino acids. Germline V gene lookup returns CDR1 SGHRS and CDR2 YFSETQ.

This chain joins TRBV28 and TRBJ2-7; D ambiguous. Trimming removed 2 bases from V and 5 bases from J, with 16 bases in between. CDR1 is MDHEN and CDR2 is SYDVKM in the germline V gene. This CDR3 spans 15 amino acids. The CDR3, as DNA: TGTGCCAGCAGTTTACTCAATCCGGGTCCCAACGAGCAGTACTTC. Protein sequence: CASSLLNPGPNEQYF.

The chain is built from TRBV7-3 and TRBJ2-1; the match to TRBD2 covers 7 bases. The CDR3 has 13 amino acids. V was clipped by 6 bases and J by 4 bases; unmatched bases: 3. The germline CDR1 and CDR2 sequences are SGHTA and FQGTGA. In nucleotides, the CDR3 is TGTGCCAGCAGGGCTAGCGGATACAATGAGCAGTTCTTC. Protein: CASRASGYNEQFF.

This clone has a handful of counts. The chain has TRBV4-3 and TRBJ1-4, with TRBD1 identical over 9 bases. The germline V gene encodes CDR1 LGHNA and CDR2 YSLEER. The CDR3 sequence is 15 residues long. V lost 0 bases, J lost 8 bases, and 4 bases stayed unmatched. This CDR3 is CASSQDGTGKEKLFF. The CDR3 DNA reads TGCGCCAGCAGCCAAGATGGGACAGGGAAGGAAAAACTGTTTTTT.

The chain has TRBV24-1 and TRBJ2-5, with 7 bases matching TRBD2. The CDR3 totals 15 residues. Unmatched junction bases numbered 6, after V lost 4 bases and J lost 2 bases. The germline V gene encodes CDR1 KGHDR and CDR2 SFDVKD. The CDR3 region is CATSDPSGAQETQYF. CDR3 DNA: TGTGCCACCAGTGACCCTAGCGGAGCTCAAGAGACCCAGTACTTC.

The CDR3 bases are TGCAGCGTTGACGAACCGAGGGACTTCCCGGGGCGGATTAGCAGGAATGAGCAGTTCTTC. It specifies CSVDEPRDFPGRISRNEQFF. The J gene is TRBJ2-1, the V gene TRBV29-1; D is perhaps TRBD2 (6 bases). With 3 bases removed from V and 7 bases from J, the gap between germline ends came to 34 bases. Germline loops: CDR1 SQVTM, CDR2 ANQGSEA. The CDR3 spans 20 residues.

CDR3 nucleotides: TGTGCCAGCAGCGGGTCGACTGGGACTAGCGGGAGAGTAGGGACCCAGTACTTC. Its protein product is CASSGSTGTSGRVGTQYF. This chain joins TRBV7-2 and TRBJ2-5; 14 positions agree with TRBD2. With 5 bases clipped from V and 7 bases from J, the junction kept 15 bases outside the gene matches. Germline lookup yields CDR1 SGHTA and CDR2 FQGNSA. This CDR3 has 18 amino acids.

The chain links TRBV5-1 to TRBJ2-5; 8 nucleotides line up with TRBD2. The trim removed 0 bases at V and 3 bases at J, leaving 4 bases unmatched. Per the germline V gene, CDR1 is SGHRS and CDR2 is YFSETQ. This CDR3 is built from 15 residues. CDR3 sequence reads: CASSLGVAGKETQYF. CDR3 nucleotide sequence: TGCGCCAGCAGCTTGGGCGTAGCGGGAAAAGAGACCCAGTACTTC.

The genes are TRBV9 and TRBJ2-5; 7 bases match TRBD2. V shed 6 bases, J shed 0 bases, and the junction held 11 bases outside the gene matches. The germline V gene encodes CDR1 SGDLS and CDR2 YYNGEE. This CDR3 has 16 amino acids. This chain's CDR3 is CASTLRAAGDQETQYF. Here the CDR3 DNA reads TGTGCCAGCACCCTAAGGGCCGCGGGAGACCAAGAGACCCAGTACTTC.